What follows are 22 T cell receptor beta chains derived from one specimen sequenced in a study of CD8 T cells in ankylosing spondylitis. The study, taken as a whole, reports: One TCR beta motif, made up of several highly homologous variants, appeared characteristic of ankylosing spondylitis blood.

Each CDR3 protein gets one entry after TCRdb re-called the 5' RACE reads with MiXCR. The sample carries around 430,000 distinct CDR3 sequences, approximately 17% recorded once. No antigen has been identified for these receptors. What was sequenced was blood, either unsorted or a sorted T cell fraction (not recorded which). Receptor source: a male donor with ankylosing spondylitis.

This chain joins TRBV9 and TRBJ2-3, with 13 bases identical to TRBD2. J gave up 1 base and V 0 bases, and 2 bases lay outside the gene matches. This CDR3 contains 17 residues. Per germline, CDR1 SGDLS and CDR2 YYNGEE. The CDR3 is CASSVGGTSGGTDTQYF. The DNA of the CDR3 is TGTGCCAGCAGCGTAGGGGGGACTAGCGGGGGCACAGATACGCAGTATTTT.

V is TRBV12-5 and J is TRBJ1-3; possibly TRBD1 for D (5 bases). The CDR3 is made up of 16 amino acids. Trimming took off 1 base at V and 0 bases at J, with 10 bases between the two ends. CDR1 LGHNT and CDR2 FRNRAP come from the germline V gene. The chain's CDR3 is CASGLGQTSSGNTIYF. DNA for the CDR3: TGTGCTAGTGGTTTGGGACAGACGAGCTCTGGAAACACCATATATTTT.

This clonotype was detected only a few times. One end of the junction is discordant with germline, which a read error may explain. V is TRBV20-1 and J is TRBJ2-7; the match to TRBD1 covers 7 bases. In germline, CDR1 is DFQATT, CDR2 SNEGSKA (reference sequence). The CDR3 spans 14 residues. The CDR3 reads CSAREQGVSYEQYF. CDR3 bases: TGCAGTGCGAGAGAGCAGGGGGTCTCCTACGAGCAGTACTTC.

There are many counts of this clonotype. The CDR3 is CASSERENTEAFF. DNA of the CDR3: TGCGCCAGCAGCGAACGGGAGAACACTGAAGCTTTCTTT. This sequence joins TRBV5-1 and TRBJ1-1; D is undetermined. The CDR3 consists of 13 residues. Germline loops: CDR1 SGHRS, CDR2 YFSETQ. V was trimmed by 4 bases and J by 1 base, leaving 8 bases between them. Together with reference TRBV5-1 and TRBJ1-1, the CDR3 gives the full variable domain: KAGVTQTPRYLIKTRGQQVTLSCSPISGHRSVSWYQQTPGQGLQFLFEYFSETQRNKGNFPGRFSGRQFSNSRSEMNVSTLELGDSALYLCASSERENTEAFFGQGTRLTVV.

Worth noting for this clonotype: A much larger clone differs from this one at a single base, so this may be a read error. This chain uses TRBV19 with TRBJ1-5; 8 nucleotides align to TRBD1. Germline V gene lookup returns CDR1 LNHDA and CDR2 SQIVND (reference sequence). This CDR3 comprises 13 residues. The V gene end was trimmed by 3 bases and the J gene end by 5 bases; junction bases not matched to a gene: 0. The CDR3, as DNA: TGTGCCAGTAGTATGGACAGGGATCAGCCCCAGCATTTT. Translated, it gives CASSMDRDQPQHF.

This clonotype was seen a handful of times. The chain recombines TRBV4-2 with TRBJ1-6; 11 nucleotides match TRBD1. The CDR3 spans 16 residues. Germline V gene sequence: CDR1 LGHNA, CDR2 YNFKEQ. The ends lost 2 bases at V and 10 bases at J; junction bases unmatched: 7. The CDR3 DNA sequence: TGTGCCAGCAGCCAACGTTCCGGGACAGGGGGATCACCCCTCCACTTT. Translating it yields CASSQRSGTGGSPLHF.

This clonotype was seen many times. This chain joins TRBV6-5 and TRBJ1-2; a weak D match, TRBD1 (5 bases). The CDR3 consists of 17 residues. V lost 2 bases and J 2 bases, leaving 18 bases between the germline ends. The germline V gene has CDR1 MNHEY and CDR2 SVGAGI. The CDR3 loop reads CASSYLGTGRKNYGYTF. CDR3 nucleotides: TGTGCCAGCAGTTACCTCGGGACCGGGAGAAAAAACTATGGCTACACCTTC.

This clonotype was seen only a few times. This rearrangement joins TRBV20-1 to TRBJ1-2; D gene ambiguous. The CDR3 totals 12 residues. The V end lost 3 bases, the J end lost 4 bases, and 9 bases lay between the germline ends. The germline CDR1 and CDR2 sequences are DFQATT and SNEGSKA (reference sequence). CDR3 sequence: CSASDLLYGYTF. In nucleotides, the CDR3 is TGCAGTGCTAGTGACCTACTCTATGGCTACACCTTC.

The V and J genes are TRBV25-1 and TRBJ2-1; D tentatively fits TRBD1 or TRBD2 (5 bases each). The CDR3 runs 15 residues. Looked up from germline, CDR1 is MGHDK and CDR2 is SYGVNS. V was clipped by 5 bases and J by 2 bases, with 13 bases between them. CDR3 loop: CASSLGVGTYNEQFF. CDR3 sequence (DNA): TGTGCCAGCAGTTTGGGGGTAGGGACCTACAATGAGCAGTTCTTC.

This clonotype occurred a few times. The chain couples TRBV20-1 to TRBJ2-1; 8 bases map to TRBD2. The CDR3 is 14 amino acids. J gave up 8 bases and V 3 bases, and 9 bases lay outside the gene matches. From germline, CDR1 is DFQATT and CDR2 SNEGSKA (reference sequence). The CDR3 reads CSASPLAAFDEQFF. CDR3 DNA sequence: TGCAGTGCTAGCCCACTAGCGGCTTTCGATGAGCAGTTCTTC.

This clonotype was observed at least ten times. This chain uses TRBV29-1 with TRBJ2-1; D possibly corresponds to TRBD2 (5 bases). V was cut by 2 bases and J by 8 bases, with 22 bases left in between. The CDR3 runs to 16 residues. From germline, CDR1 is SQVTM and CDR2 ANQGSEA. CDR3 sequence reads: CSVEYSGPLSGDEQFF. CDR3 in DNA: TGCAGCGTTGAATATTCAGGCCCCCTCTCCGGGGATGAGCAGTTCTTC.

The chain links TRBV7-9 to TRBJ2-7; D remains ambiguous. CDR1 and CDR2 from the germline V gene are SEHNR and FQNEAQ (reference sequence). CDR3 length: 13 residues. The ends were cut back, 0 bases at V and 3 bases at J, with 6 bases in the middle. CDR3 coding DNA: TGTGCCAGCAGCTTAGCGGACCTCTACGAGCAGTACTTC. Translated, it gives CASSLADLYEQYF.

The CDR3 DNA reads TGTGCCAGCAGCTTCGGGTTGGGGGGCAATTACAATGAGCAGTTCTTC. It codes for CASSFGLGGNYNEQFF. J is TRBJ2-1 and V is TRBV7-8; D may be TRBD1 or TRBD2 (6 bases each). In germline, CDR1 is SGHVS, CDR2 FQNEAQ. This CDR3 comprises 16 residues. Trimming took 3 bases from V and 4 from J, leaving 16 bases between them.

The CDR3 here is CSVDGKGQTSYGYTF. The CDR3 nucleotides are TGCAGCGTTGATGGGAAGGGACAGACCAGCTATGGCTACACCTTC. The chain uses TRBV29-1 and TRBJ1-2; 7 positions match TRBD1. The CDR3 extends over 15 amino acids. The germline gives CDR1 SQVTM, CDR2 ANQGSEA. V dropped 3 bases and J dropped 4; count of bases not matched to a gene: 11.

This clonotype has just a few counts. This chain links TRBV2 with TRBJ2-3, with 7 bases matching TRBD1. V lost 6 bases to trimming and J lost 0 bases; unmatched junction nucleotides: 9. The CDR3 runs 16 residues. The germline V gene has CDR1 SNHLY and CDR2 FYNNEI. The CDR3 region has the DNA TGTGCCAGCAGCATCACAGGGGCCCTAAGCACAGATACGCAGTATTTT. Its protein is CASSITGALSTDTQYF. Complete variable domain (other parts from reference TRBV2 and TRBJ2-3): EPEVTQTPSHQVTQMGQEVILRCVPISNHLYFYWYRQILGQKVEFLVSFYNNEISEKSEIFDDQFSVERPDGSNFTLKIRSTKLEDSAMYFCASSITGALSTDTQYFGPGTRLTVL.

The sample holds a few counts of this clonotype. This chain joins TRBV30 and TRBJ2-5, with unresolved D. This CDR3 is 15 amino acids long. V was trimmed by 0 bases and J by 1 base, leaving 12 bases between them. Looked up from germline, CDR1 is GTSNPN and CDR2 is SVGIG (reference sequence). This chain's CDR3 is CAWSVPSLRQETQYF. The CDR3 coding sequence is TGTGCCTGGAGTGTACCTTCACTCCGCCAAGAGACCCAGTACTTC.

This clonotype was detected many times. The gene calls are TRBV5-1 and TRBJ2-7; a weak D match, TRBD1 (6 bases). V was pared by 4 bases and J by 3 bases, with 14 bases between. CDR3 size: 14 residues. Germline V lookup: CDR1 SGHRS, CDR2 YFSETQ. CDR3 protein: CASSPDRLFYEQYF. As DNA, the CDR3 is TGCGCCAGCAGCCCCGACAGGTTATTCTACGAGCAGTACTTC.

The chain recombines TRBV4-1 with TRBJ2-1; D is possibly TRBD2 (6 bases). CDR3 length: 16 residues. Germline CDR1 and CDR2: MGHRA and YSYEKL. Trimming took 4 bases from V and 2 from J, leaving 15 bases between them. The DNA of the CDR3 is TGCGCCAGCAGCCCAGGGAGGAGGACTACCTACAATGAGCAGTTCTTC. Its translation is CASSPGRRTTYNEQFF.

The chain carries TRBV12-3 or TRBV12-4 and TRBJ1-1, with D unclear. The length of the CDR3 is 12 residues. Trimming cost V 6 bases and J 4 bases, with 9 bases left between them. The CDR3, as DNA: TGTGCCAGCAGGTCAGTGGGCACTGAAGCTTTCTTT. Translating gives CASRSVGTEAFF.

V usage is TRBV24-1 and J usage is TRBJ2-2; D gene unclear. Germline-derived CDR1 and CDR2 are KGHDR and SFDVKD. The length of the CDR3 is 16 residues. V lost 4 bases and J 1 base, leaving 12 bases between the germline ends. Written as DNA, the CDR3 is TGTGCCACCAGTGACCCCAGTTGGGGGAACACCGGGGAGCTGTTTTTT. Translation: CATSDPSWGNTGELFF.

This rearrangement joins TRBV30 to TRBJ1-1; no clear D. The V gene's germline CDR1 is GTSNPN and CDR2 SVGIG (reference sequence). The CDR3 is 11 amino acids. V lost 4 bases and J lost 10, with 13 bases in between. CDR3 nucleotide sequence: TGTGCCTGGAACTATGAGGTGAGAGCTTTCTTT. This sequence encodes CAWNYEVRAFF.

This sequence joins TRBV7-9 and TRBJ2-5; a possible D gene is TRBD1 (5 bases). CDR3 length: 14 amino acids. CDR1 is SEHNR, CDR2 FQNEAQ, per germline (reference sequence). V gave up 1 base and J gave up 5 bases, with 11 bases separating them. The CDR3 nucleotides are TGTGCCAGCAGCTTAGTGGCAGGGCGGGAGACCCAGTACTTC. This gives the protein CASSLVAGRETQYF.